A selection of T cell receptor beta chains follows, all from one sample in a study of cytomegalovirus exposure and HLA in healthy donors. Profiled with immunoSEQ multiplex PCR; TCRdb holds only in-frame clones, not every one. The table shows about 190,000 clones, with around 82% occurring only once. Sequencing input: PBMCs. These receptors originate from a woman between 18 and 30 years old in good health and CMV-seropositive. Both conserved end residues are part of each CDR3. The D gene is left open where the match is weak. A row's size may be missing; if present it is once, few, many or a size class.

v_gene: TRBV9
d_gene: -
j_gene: TRBJ2-7
abundance: -
CDR3aa: CASSVAVYEQYF
CDR3nt: TGTGCCAGCAGCGTAGCTGTTTACGAGCAGTACTTC

v_gene: TRBV14
d_gene: -
j_gene: TRBJ2-7
abundance: -
CDR3aa: CASSQGSRTLSYEQYF
CDR3nt: TGTGCCAGCAGCCAAGGGTCAAGGACACTCTCCTACGAGCAGTACTTC

v_gene: TRBV6-6
d_gene: -
j_gene: TRBJ2-6
abundance: -
CDR3aa: CASSSFTGRGANVLTF
CDR3nt: TGTGCCAGCAGTTCCTTCACAGGGCGTGGGGCCAACGTCCTGACTTTC

v_gene: TRBV9
d_gene: TRBD2
j_gene: TRBJ2-3
abundance: -
CDR3aa: CASSAPGLDQYF
CDR3nt: TGTGCCAGCAGCGCACCGGGACTAGATCAGTATTTT

v_gene: TRBV29-1
d_gene: -
j_gene: TRBJ2-3
abundance: -
CDR3aa: CSVYWDTQYF
CDR3nt: TGCAGCGTTTACTGGGATACGCAGTATTTT

v_gene: TRBV18
d_gene: -
j_gene: TRBJ1-2
abundance: -
CDR3aa: CASSPDKNYGYTF
CDR3nt: TGTGCCAGCTCTCCTGACAAAAACTATGGCTACACCTTC

v_gene: TRBV7-3
d_gene: -
j_gene: TRBJ1-1
abundance: -
CDR3aa: CASSRGHANTEAFF
CDR3nt: TGTGCCAGCAGCCGGGGACACGCGAACACTGAAGCTTTCTTT

v_gene: TRBV9
d_gene: -
j_gene: TRBJ2-1
abundance: -
CDR3aa: CASSPRDTTFNEQFF
CDR3nt: TGTGCCAGCAGCCCGAGGGACACGACCTTCAATGAGCAGTTCTTC

v_gene: TRBV2
d_gene: -
j_gene: TRBJ2-1
abundance: -
CDR3aa: CASRTITGTYKNNEQFF
CDR3nt: TGTGCCAGCAGAACGATTACCGGGACTTATAAGAACAATGAGCAGTTCTTC

v_gene: TRBV6-4
d_gene: -
j_gene: TRBJ2-3
abundance: -
CDR3aa: CASSEGGDADTQYF
CDR3nt: TGTGCCAGCAGTGAGGGGGGAGATGCAGATACGCAGTATTTT

v_gene: TRBV13
d_gene: TRBD2
j_gene: TRBJ2-1
abundance: -
CDR3aa: CASSLGAGTRTSNEQFF
CDR3nt: TGTGCCAGCAGCTTGGGGGCCGGGACTAGGACTAGCAATGAGCAGTTCTTC

v_gene: TRBV9
d_gene: -
j_gene: TRBJ1-1
abundance: -
CDR3aa: CASSFQQATEAFF
CDR3nt: TGTGCCAGCAGCTTTCAACAGGCCACTGAAGCTTTCTTT

v_gene: TRBV13
d_gene: TRBD1
j_gene: TRBJ1-2
abundance: -
CDR3aa: CASSLGQEYGYTF
CDR3nt: TGTGCCAGCAGCTTGGGACAGGAGTATGGCTACACCTTC

v_gene: TRBV19
d_gene: TRBD1
j_gene: TRBJ1-1
abundance: -
CDR3aa: CASRRQGKNTEAFF
CDR3nt: TGTGCCAGTCGGCGACAGGGGAAGAACACTGAAGCTTTCTTT

v_gene: TRBV9
d_gene: TRBD2
j_gene: TRBJ2-5
abundance: once
CDR3aa: CASSVGGGGPRSAQYF
CDR3nt: TGTGCCAGCAGCGTAGGTGGCGGGGGGCCGAGATCGGCCCAGTACTTC

v_gene: TRBV27
d_gene: -
j_gene: TRBJ1-1
abundance: -
CDR3aa: CASSSWTASMNTEAFF
CDR3nt: TGTGCCAGCAGCTCATGGACAGCTTCGATGAACACTGAAGCTTTCTTT

v_gene: TRBV29-1
d_gene: -
j_gene: TRBJ1-1
abundance: -
CDR3aa: CSVVEDLSGSEAFF
CDR3nt: TGCAGCGTTGTGGAGGACCTTTCCGGGTCTGAAGCTTTCTTT

v_gene: TRBV2
d_gene: -
j_gene: TRBJ2-1
abundance: once
CDR3aa: CASRDTGNEQFF
CDR3nt: TGTGCCAGCAGGGATACAGGAAATGAGCAGTTCTTC

v_gene: TRBV11-2
d_gene: -
j_gene: TRBJ1-1
abundance: -
CDR3aa: CASTPGGANTEAFF
CDR3nt: TGTGCCAGCACCCCAGGTGGCGCGAACACTGAAGCTTTCTTT

v_gene: TRBV9
d_gene: TRBD1
j_gene: TRBJ2-1
abundance: -
CDR3aa: CASSLPQGKDNEQFF
CDR3nt: TGTGCCAGCAGCCTACCACAGGGGAAGGACAATGAGCAGTTCTTC

v_gene: TRBV18
d_gene: -
j_gene: TRBJ1-5
abundance: -
CDR3aa: CASSPGVQGVQPQHF
CDR3nt: TGTGCCAGCTCACCAGGGGTCCAGGGCGTTCAGCCCCAGCATTTT

v_gene: TRBV2
d_gene: TRBD1
j_gene: TRBJ1-6
abundance: -
CDR3aa: CASSGRQGAGSPLHF
CDR3nt: TGTGCCAGCAGTGGACGACAGGGGGCAGGGTCACCCCTCCACTTT

v_gene: TRBV9
d_gene: -
j_gene: TRBJ1-1
abundance: -
CDR3aa: CASSPGGQIKNTEAFF
CDR3nt: TGTGCCAGCAGCCCCGGCGGGCAGATTAAGAACACTGAAGCTTTCTTT

v_gene: TRBV9
d_gene: TRBD2
j_gene: TRBJ2-3
abundance: -
CDR3aa: CASSASGGATDTQYF
CDR3nt: TGTGCCAGCAGTGCGAGCGGGGGGGCCACAGATACGCAGTATTTT

v_gene: TRBV27
d_gene: -
j_gene: TRBJ2-1
abundance: -
CDR3aa: CASSPGRPNEQFF
CDR3nt: TGTGCCAGCAGCCCGGGGAGGCCGAATGAGCAGTTCTTC

v_gene: TRBV27
d_gene: -
j_gene: TRBJ1-1
abundance: once
CDR3aa: CASSWGGSTEAFF
CDR3nt: TGTGCCAGCAGTTGGGGGGGTAGTACTGAAGCTTTCTTT

v_gene: TRBV7-9
d_gene: -
j_gene: TRBJ1-1
abundance: -
CDR3aa: CASSFYSEAFF
CDR3nt: TGTGCCAGCAGCTTTTACAGTGAAGCTTTCTTT

v_gene: TRBV29-1
d_gene: TRBD1
j_gene: TRBJ1-1
abundance: -
CDR3aa: CSATGAGTEAFF
CDR3nt: TGCAGCGCCACAGGGGCCGGGACTGAAGCTTTCTTT

v_gene: TRBV5-1
d_gene: -
j_gene: TRBJ1-1
abundance: few
CDR3aa: CASRTDQAMNTEAFF
CDR3nt: TGCGCCAGCAGAACCGACCAGGCTATGAACACTGAAGCTTTCTTT

v_gene: TRBV6-1
d_gene: TRBD1
j_gene: TRBJ2-7
abundance: -
CDR3aa: CASSSRDRAIYEQYF
CDR3nt: TGTGCCAGCAGTAGCCGGGACAGGGCTATATACGAGCAGTACTTC

v_gene: TRBV1
d_gene: -
j_gene: TRBJ2-7
abundance: -
CDR3aa: CTSSQVYEQYF
CDR3nt: TGCACCAGCAGCCAAGTATACGAGCAGTACTTC

v_gene: TRBV5-1
d_gene: TRBD1
j_gene: TRBJ2-3
abundance: -
CDR3aa: CASSLEGQAITDTQYF
CDR3nt: TGCGCCAGCAGCTTGGAGGGACAGGCCATCACAGATACGCAGTATTTT

v_gene: TRBV6-5
d_gene: -
j_gene: TRBJ2-7
abundance: few
CDR3aa: CASRRTLSSYEQYF
CDR3nt: TGTGCCAGCAGACGGACTCTGAGCTCCTACGAGCAGTACTTC

v_gene: TRBV7-2
d_gene: TRBD2
j_gene: TRBJ2-5
abundance: -
CDR3aa: CASSRTSGDEETQYF
CDR3nt: TGTGCCAGCAGCCGGACTAGCGGAGATGAAGAGACCCAGTACTTC

v_gene: TRBV27
d_gene: TRBD1
j_gene: TRBJ2-3
abundance: -
CDR3aa: CASSFYPGTGGTDTQYF
CDR3nt: TGTGCCAGCAGTTTTTACCCCGGGACAGGAGGCACAGATACGCAGTATTTT

v_gene: TRBV6-6
d_gene: TRBD2
j_gene: TRBJ2-2
abundance: -
CDR3aa: CASIDPGRGGSGELFF
CDR3nt: TGTGCCAGCATAGACCCCGGCCGGGGGGGGTCCGGGGAGCTGTTTTTT

v_gene: TRBV6-1
d_gene: TRBD1
j_gene: TRBJ2-2
abundance: -
CDR3aa: CASSVQGAIGELFF
CDR3nt: TGTGCCAGCAGTGTTCAGGGGGCCATCGGGGAGCTGTTTTTT

v_gene: TRBV2
d_gene: -
j_gene: TRBJ1-2
abundance: -
CDR3aa: CASSDYLLPNYGYTF
CDR3nt: TGTGCCAGCAGTGATTACCTCCTACCGAACTATGGCTACACCTTC

v_gene: TRBV5-1
d_gene: -
j_gene: TRBJ1-3
abundance: few
CDR3aa: CASSPTGPLRSTIYF
CDR3nt: TGCGCCAGCAGCCCCACAGGCCCCTTAAGGAGCACCATATATTTT

v_gene: TRBV29-1
d_gene: -
j_gene: TRBJ1-1
abundance: few
CDR3aa: CSVWTDLNTEAFF
CDR3nt: TGCAGCGTTTGGACAGACCTGAACACTGAAGCTTTCTTT

v_gene: TRBV9
d_gene: -
j_gene: TRBJ1-1
abundance: -
CDR3aa: CASSVADSLLNTEAFF
CDR3nt: TGTGCCAGCAGCGTCGCGGACAGCCTACTGAACACTGAAGCTTTCTTT

v_gene: TRBV7-2
d_gene: -
j_gene: TRBJ1-5
abundance: -
CDR3aa: CASSLALQNSNQPQHF
CDR3nt: TGTGCCAGCAGCTTAGCGTTGCAGAATAGCAATCAGCCCCAGCATTTT

v_gene: TRBV6-5
d_gene: -
j_gene: TRBJ1-1
abundance: -
CDR3aa: CASRLIRTGQGEAFF
CDR3nt: TGTGCCAGCAGATTAATCCGAACAGGGCAGGGTGAAGCTTTCTTT

v_gene: TRBV2
d_gene: -
j_gene: TRBJ2-3
abundance: -
CDR3aa: CASSEWRTDTQYF
CDR3nt: TGTGCCAGCAGTGAATGGAGGACAGATACGCAGTATTTT

v_gene: TRBV5-8
d_gene: -
j_gene: TRBJ2-2
abundance: -
CDR3aa: CASSLGRVHTGELFF
CDR3nt: TGTGCCAGCAGCTTGGGGAGAGTACACACCGGGGAGCTGTTTTTT

v_gene: TRBV27
d_gene: -
j_gene: TRBJ1-2
abundance: -
CDR3aa: CASSFSQGSYGYTF
CDR3nt: TGTGCCAGCAGTTTTAGTCAGGGGAGCTATGGCTACACCTTC

v_gene: TRBV4-1
d_gene: -
j_gene: TRBJ1-1
abundance: -
CDR3aa: CASSQTVQGTEAFF
CDR3nt: TGCGCCAGCAGCCAGACAGTCCAGGGCACTGAAGCTTTCTTT

v_gene: TRBV11-3
d_gene: -
j_gene: TRBJ2-7
abundance: -
CDR3aa: CASSNRPREQYF
CDR3nt: TGTGCCAGCAGCAACCGCCCTCGGGAGCAGTACTTC

v_gene: TRBV27
d_gene: -
j_gene: TRBJ1-6
abundance: few
CDR3aa: CASSLIGKGHSPLHF
CDR3nt: TGTGCCAGCAGTTTAATTGGGAAGGGGCATTCACCCCTCCACTTT

v_gene: TRBV6-5
d_gene: -
j_gene: TRBJ2-1
abundance: -
CDR3aa: CASSQGNEQFF
CDR3nt: TGTGCCAGCAGCCAGGGAAATGAGCAGTTCTTC

v_gene: TRBV2
d_gene: -
j_gene: TRBJ2-1
abundance: -
CDR3aa: CASRGGLEQFF
CDR3nt: TGTGCCAGCAGGGGGGGGCTTGAGCAGTTCTTC

v_gene: TRBV7-8
d_gene: -
j_gene: TRBJ1-2
abundance: -
CDR3aa: CASSLSVVNGYTF
CDR3nt: TGTGCCAGCAGCTTATCGGTAGTCAATGGCTACACCTTC

v_gene: TRBV7-2
d_gene: -
j_gene: TRBJ1-2
abundance: -
CDR3aa: CASSQGVGGYTF
CDR3nt: TGTGCCAGCAGCCAAGGGGTAGGCGGCTACACCTTC

v_gene: TRBV5-1
d_gene: TRBD1
j_gene: TRBJ1-1
abundance: -
CDR3aa: CASSAQGGNTEAFF
CDR3nt: TGCGCCAGCAGCGCACAGGGGGGGAACACTGAAGCTTTCTTT

v_gene: TRBV5-4
d_gene: -
j_gene: TRBJ2-7
abundance: -
CDR3aa: CASSITGSYEQYF
CDR3nt: TGTGCCAGCAGTATCACAGGGTCCTACGAGCAGTACTTC